The entry below describes one T cell receptor beta chain. Compared with the rest of its sample, this clone is medium-sized (0.01 to 0.1%). Its recognized antigen is unknown. Base qualities are not provided; no much larger clone lies one nucleotide away. TCR beta CDR3 regions were sequenced from DNA using the immunoSEQ Assay. On the authors' methods: T cell density was computed as TCR beta template counts normalized to usable DNA estimated by amplifying housekeeping genes. The preseqR package was used to estimate richness by extrapolating to 400,000 templates for PBMC samples and to 120,000 templates for tissue samples. Clonality was defined as one minus Pielou's evenness. To identify tissue-enriched TCRs, differential abundance testing was run on productive amino-acid clonotypes with a minimum total count of 5 and an alpha of 0.1. The Jaccard Index and the Morisita Overlap Index were used to quantify repertoire overlap between compartments. TCR beta CDR3s were clustered by GLIPH together with public tetramer-defined viral CDR3s, and at least three viral sequences plus V-gene enrichment were required for viral motifs. This immuneACCESS table, as held by TCRdb, lists in-frame sequences with V and J called but not all clones. Of the missing ones, under half trace to an unresolved V gene in checked studies; the others have no known cause. Clonal size and the V and J genes are those of that table, whereas D and trimming came from the DNA. Here the sample has over 2,000 clones; 20% to 30% occur a single time. The top ten clonotypes cover 10% to 13% of the sample.

These data come from a study of T cells in localized non-small cell lung cancer (TCRdb year 2020). About the full investigation: Comparing tumors with uninvolved tumor-adjacent lungs, the study looked at the T cell repertoires of fewer than 250 patients with early-stage NSCLC. The cohort was made up of fewer than 250 treatment-naive NSCLC patients whose localized lung tumors had been resected. The mean age of the NSCLC patients was around 67 years, with about 130 men and around 110 women.

Two independent pathologists confirmed that the uninvolved adjacent lung, which was taken at least 2 cm from the tumor margin, was free of atypia. At diagnosis, tumor, uninvolved tumor-adjacent lung and peripheral blood were collected and then preserved as a mix of FFPE and fresh-frozen material. Overall study results and their limits: Because of the exploratory design, TCR variables were selected using unadjusted p-values without false-discovery rate correction. Longer overall survival was associated with higher T cell density in blood, whereas shorter survival was associated with higher clonality in adjacent lung. Of the top 100 tumor clones, a median of approximately 60 were detected in paired uninvolved adjacent lung; about 26 were also among that lung's top 100. Because multi-region sequencing of the tumors was not done, intratumor heterogeneity could not be ruled out. Uninvolved tumor-adjacent lung showed the highest T cell clonality, higher than tumor, which suggests more focused antigenic responses in the adjacent lung.

The CDR3 runs 19 residues from the cysteine to the phenylalanine. Left in the record is the CDR3 DNA by itself, 57 bases read in frame from the first base. The TCR comes from a man aged 40-75 years with stage III lung adenocarcinoma. The chain is assembled from TRBV12-2 and TRBJ1-1; the table calls TRBD1, which could not be checked here. TRBV12-2 is an annotated pseudogene. Material: normal lung tissue next to the tumor, obtained before any cancer treatment. The encoded CDR3 is CASRLANYRGQARNTEAFF. The DNA sequence follows: TGTGCAAGTCGCTTAGCGAATTATAGGGGACAGGCAAGGAACACTGAAGCTTTCTTT.